This note documents a single T cell receptor (beta chain) sequence. Other nucleotide sequences from this sample produce the same CDR3. Original processing notes: Amplification with reference gene primers provided the estimates of nucleated cell counts. Method: immunoSEQ multiplex PCR; TCRdb's copy keeps in-frame clones and lacks some. The V and J calls and clone size are taken from that table; D and trimming were inferred from the DNA. The table lists over 200,000 clones, roughly 87% of them singletons. This sample is drawn from a study of blood T cell repertoires in COVID-19. Study background: Material from acute and convalescent COVID-19 was sourced from the United States, Italy and Spain.

V lost 5 bases to trimming and J lost 4 bases; unmatched junction nucleotides: 1. CDR3 length: 13 amino acids. From germline, CDR1 is MRHNA and CDR2 SNTAGT. This clonotype originated in a man aged 35-49 years with active or convalescent COVID-19. The sequenced sample was peripheral blood. The chain employs TRBV6-4 and TRBJ1-5; 8 bases map to TRBD1. CDR3 amino acids: CASSRDRNQPQHF. DNA of the CDR3: TGTGCCAGCAGTAGGGACAGGAATCAGCCCCAGCATTTT.